This TCR beta chain was recovered during a study of type 1 regulatory T cells (dated by TCRdb to about 2021). With respect to the entire study: The study characterized an in vitro protocol that generated a Tr1-enriched, alloantigen-specific CD4 T cell product named T-allo10. T-allo10 was being evaluated clinically in patients with hematological malignancies who were receiving allogeneic hematopoietic stem cell transplantation. Beyond this particular receptor, the publication reports: Compared with non-Tr1 cells, Tr1 cells had a narrower TCR repertoire, and the study took this difference to reflect clonal expansion driven by alloantigen.

TCRdb records Illumina MiSeq as the sequencer. In-frame beta chains were kept once TCRdb had trimmed the public reads at Q25 with fastp and called clones with MiXCR. Entries are consolidated by CDR3 protein sequence, retaining the most common genes and DNA. Across this sample there are 70,000 or so distinct CDR3 sequences, with about a fifth seen only once. Roughly 8.3% of the sample is taken by the ten largest. The CDR3 sequence holds 16 residues, the cysteine and phenylalanine included. The only DNA kept is the CDR3, 48 bases in frame from the first base. Relative to germline, V is missing 6 bases and J is missing 9 bases, with 12 bases of the junction outside any gene match. CDR1 is given as MNHNY and CDR2 as SVGAGI, both from the germline V gene (reference sequence). This clonotype was recorded a few times. It has no known antigen specificity. No base quality information exists; no much larger clone differs at one position.

The source material was cultured type 1 regulatory T (Tr1) cells, either the whole culture or a sorted fraction (not recorded which). The cell subset or site tag for this specimen amounts to: type 1 regulatory T cells sorted from the T-allo10 product. The rearrangement combines TRBV6-6 with TRBJ1-6, with 9 middle bases fitting TRBD1. The receptor's source is a human donor in good health. The CDR3 protein sequence reads: CASRAGQGLQTSPLHF. The DNA sequence is TGTGCCAGCAGGGCGGGACAGGGTCTTCAAACTTCACCCCTCCACTTT.